The source of this T cell receptor beta chain is a study of T cell repertoires in cytomegalovirus infection (dated by TCRdb to the late 2010s). Study-level background: Alongside well-studied HLA-B-restricted epitopes, the peptide stimulations were aimed at recently identified HLA-C-restricted CMV epitopes, whose presentation resists viral immunomodulation. Donor HLA type was relevant to the analysis, as public TCR beta signatures indicated carriage of CMV infection together with the matching HLA type. The paper as a whole reports these results and caveats: Cumulative frequency of public TCR beta family members discriminated carriers of CMV infection plus the relevant HLA type in this cohort and an independent roughly 350-donor cohort. The ex vivo response was dominated by HLA-C-restricted CMV-specific TCR beta clonotypes, which also provided the single most frequent clonotype in two of eight donors.

Trimming accounts for 6 bases at V and 9 bases at J, while the number of junction bases matched to no gene is 5. CDR1 and CDR2 (SGHAT, FQNNGV) derive from the germline V gene. The CDR3 spans 14 residues, from the cysteine through the valine. The kept DNA is CDR3 alone, 42 bases in frame from the first base. The treatment or condition label on this specimen signifies: in vitro stimulation with specific CMV peptide epitopes to enrich CMV-specific T cells. For sequencing, an Illumina HiSeq 1500 was employed. The public reads were run again by TCRdb, first through fastp at Q25 and then through MiXCR, and only productive beta chains were kept. Rows matching on CDR3 protein sequence are summarized as one entry with the most common DNA and genes. The sample table shows 300,000 to 400,000 distinct CDR3 sequences, and approximately 25% are seen once. The ten biggest clones cover roughly 13% of the sample. This clonotype was seen more than once but under ten times. Its antigen has not been determined. No base quality values were provided; no much bigger clone lies one nucleotide off.

Sequenced here: cultured PBMCs, sampled from culture after CMV antigen stimulation. The chain is made from TRBV11-2 and TRBJ2-7; 16 junctional bases match TRBD2. The sequence was obtained from a human donor in good health (CMV status not recorded). Some clones in this sample may be carry-over from other donors' samples. CDR3 protein: CASSWGLAGGRQYV. The nucleotide sequence reads TGTGCCAGCAGTTGGGGACTAGCGGGAGGGCGGCAGTACGTC.